This T cell receptor (beta chain) was sequenced in a study of blood T cell repertoires in COVID-19 (dated by TCRdb to about 2020). In terms of the full investigation: Collaborator samples came from the United States, Italy and Spain and covered acute and convalescent phases of COVID-19. The sample metadata nearly always contained a de-identified subject ID, COVID-19 status, age in years and sex. HLA class I and class II types, where available, came from metadata supplied by the sample provider rather than from assay-based typing. The prospective study material was composed of cDNA or gDNA derived from T cells, B-cell-depleted T cells, or PBMCs. Subjects who had been exposed to COVID-19, were actively infected with it, or had recovered from it provided the deeply sampled blood TCRbeta repertoires that made up the dataset. The repertoires were made available in a free public database intended to serve as a resource for research on the immune response to SARS-CoV-2. Samples were obtained from the ongoing ImmuneRACE study (first 160 participants) and from about 1,300 subjects provided by 6 global collaborators. What the authors observed across the whole study: How much clinical and demographic metadata was included differed by source and by participant, and the metadata was provided uncurated.

This clone was observed a handful of times. This receptor's antigen is unknown. Per-base quality was not reported, and no clone a single base away is much larger than it. The cysteine opens and the phenylalanine closes a CDR3 of 13 amino acids. Only CDR3 DNA remains: 39 bases, in frame from the first base. Sequences KGHSH (CDR1) and LQKENI (CDR2) are obtained from the germline V gene. V loses 3 bases of germline sequence and J loses 5 bases, and the interval between the two ends is 10 bases. The collaborating institutions used their own protocols to collect whole blood in K2EDTA tubes. Collaborator samples were shipped for TCRbeta analysis as frozen whole blood, isolated PBMCs, or DNA extracted from either sample type. The immunoSEQ Assay, a bias-controlled multiplex PCR, was used to amplify TCRbeta CDR3 regions from genomic DNA. Per the original workflow: The number of nucleated cells in each sample was estimated by amplification of reference gene primers within the assay. Sequence reads were collapsed and filtered to measure the absolute abundance of every unique TCRbeta CDR3 rearrangement. Productive Simpson clonality was computed per sample as the square root of Simpson's diversity index over productive rearrangements. The immuneACCESS repertoire file appears here via TCRdb, limited to in-frame rearrangements. These files lack a portion of the clones; in checked studies, under half of the deficit traces to unresolved V genes, and the cause of the others is not known. D and trimming were read from the DNA, whereas the V and J calls and clone size are those reported in that table. The sample records about 360,000 clones, 70% to 85% of which are singletons. Jointly, the top ten make up around 1.1% of the sample.

The TCR was taken from a human donor with acute or convalescent COVID-19. The donor label of this sample is uncertain. The sequenced material came from peripheral blood. The chain uses TRBV18 and TRBJ1-1, with the D gene call left open. The CDR3 corresponds to CASSPLEQTEAFF. The bases read TGTGCCAGCTCACCTTTAGAACAGACTGAAGCTTTCTTT.